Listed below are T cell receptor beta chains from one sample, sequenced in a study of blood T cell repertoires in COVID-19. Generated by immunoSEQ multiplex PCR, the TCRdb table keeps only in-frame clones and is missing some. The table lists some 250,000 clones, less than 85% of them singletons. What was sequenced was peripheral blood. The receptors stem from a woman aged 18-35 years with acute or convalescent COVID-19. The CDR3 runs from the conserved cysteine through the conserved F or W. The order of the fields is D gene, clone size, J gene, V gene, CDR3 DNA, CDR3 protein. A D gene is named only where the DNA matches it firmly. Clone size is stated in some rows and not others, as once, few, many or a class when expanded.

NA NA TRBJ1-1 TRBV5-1 TGCGCCAGCAGCTTGTTCAGGGCGAGCACTGAAGCTTTCTTT CASSLFRASTEAFF
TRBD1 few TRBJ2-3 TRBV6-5 TGTGCCAGCATGGCAGGGGGCGCGACAGATACGCAGTATTTT CASMAGGATDTQYF
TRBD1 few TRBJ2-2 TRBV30 TGTGCCTGGAGTGTTTTTGGGAGGGGACAGGGGGCCACCGGGGAGCTGTTTTTT CAWSVFGRGQGATGELFF
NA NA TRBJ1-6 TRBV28 TGTGCCAGCAGTTTAGGACAGCATAATTCACCCCTCCACTTT CASSLGQHNSPLHF
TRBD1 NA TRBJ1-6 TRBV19 TGTGCCAGTAGTATAGAGGACAGGAATTCACCCCTCCACTTT CASSIEDRNSPLHF
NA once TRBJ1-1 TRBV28 TGTGCCAGCAGTTACGGGAACACTGAAGCTTTCTTT CASSYGNTEAFF
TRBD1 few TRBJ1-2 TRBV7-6 TGTGCCAGCAGCTTCCTCATGGGACAGGGTTCGGGTAACTATGGCTACACCTTC CASSFLMGQGSGNYGYTF
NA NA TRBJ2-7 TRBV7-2 TGTGCCAGCAGCCTATGGGACACTCTCGAGCAGTACTTC CASSLWDTLEQYF
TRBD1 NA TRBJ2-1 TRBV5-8 TGTGCCAGCAGCCCGTGGACAGGGCTTAAGGAGCAGTTCTTC CASSPWTGLKEQFF
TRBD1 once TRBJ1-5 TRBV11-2 TGTGCCAGCAGCTTAGGGCCCGACAGGGTCAATCAGCCCCAGCATTTT CASSLGPDRVNQPQHF
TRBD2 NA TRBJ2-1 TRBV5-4 TGTGCCAGCAGCCCCTACCCCACTAGCGGGAGTTCCTACAATGAGCAGTTCTTC CASSPYPTSGSSYNEQFF
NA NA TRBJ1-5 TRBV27 TGTGCCAGCAGTTCCAGGGTCAGCACTCAGCCCCAGCATTTT CASSSRVSTQPQHF
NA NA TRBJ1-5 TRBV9 TGTGCCAGCAGCGGAACAGGTCTGGGGAATCAGCCCCAGCATTTT CASSGTGLGNQPQHF
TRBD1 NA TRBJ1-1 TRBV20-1 TGCAGTGCTAGTTTGGGACAGACACGAAGAGAAGCTTTCTTT CSASLGQTRREAFF
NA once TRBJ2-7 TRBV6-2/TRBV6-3 TGTGCCAGCAGCTCTAGCGTCGAGCAGTACTTC CASSSSVEQYF
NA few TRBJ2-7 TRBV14 TGTGCCAGCAGCCGGGGGGAGACATGGTACGAGCAGTACTTC CASSRGETWYEQYF
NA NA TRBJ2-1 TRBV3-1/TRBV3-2 TGTGCCAGCAGCCAAGAAGCGGGTAGCACGGGGGATGAGCAGTTCTTC CASSQEAGSTGDEQFF
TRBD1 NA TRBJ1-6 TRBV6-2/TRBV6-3 TGTGCCAGCAGTTACTCAGGACAGGGGGTATCCTATAATTCACCCCTCCACTTT CASSYSGQGVSYNSPLHF
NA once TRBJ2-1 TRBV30 TGTGCCTGGAGTGTAGGTCGGGATGAGCAGTTCTTC CAWSVGRDEQFF
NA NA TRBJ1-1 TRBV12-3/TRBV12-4 TGTGCCAGCAGTCCAGGGTTTTTGGAAGCTTTCTTT CASSPGFLEAFF
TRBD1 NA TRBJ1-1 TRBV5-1 TGCGCCAGCAGCCGGTGGGACAGAAGATTAAACACTGAAGCTTTCTTT CASSRWDRRLNTEAFF
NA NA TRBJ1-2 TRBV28 TGTGCCAGCAGTCCCCTGGCAGGGAACTATGGCTACACCTTC CASSPLAGNYGYTF
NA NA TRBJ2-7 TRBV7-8 TGTGCCAGCAGCTTTGCGGGGGCCCTCTCCTACGAGCAGTACTTC CASSFAGALSYEQYF
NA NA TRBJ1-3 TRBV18 TGTGCCAGCTCACGAACCTCTCAGGGAATGAACACCATATATTTT CASSRTSQGMNTIYF
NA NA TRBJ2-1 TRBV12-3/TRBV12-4 TGTGCCAGCAGTTTACTAGAATCTGAGCAGTTCTTC CASSLLESEQFF
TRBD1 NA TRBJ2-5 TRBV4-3 TGCGCCAGCAGCCAAGGAACTCACAGGGGGCTCCAAGAGACCCAGTACTTC CASSQGTHRGLQETQYF
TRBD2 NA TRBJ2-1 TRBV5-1 TGCGCCAGCAGCCTACAGAGTGGTAGCGGGACCAATGAGCAGTTCTTC CASSLQSGSGTNEQFF
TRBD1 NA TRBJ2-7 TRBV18 TGTGCCAGCTCACCTCCGGGACAGACCTACGAGCAGTACTTC CASSPPGQTYEQYF
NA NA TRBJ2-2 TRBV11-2 TGTGCCAGCAGCTTAGATCTAGGGAGCCAACGGAACACCGGGGAGCTGTTTTTT CASSLDLGSQRNTGELFF
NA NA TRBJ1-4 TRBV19 TGTGCCAGTAGTGCCTTAAACCAACGGAGTGTAGAGGGTGAAAAACTGTTTTTT CASSALNQRSVEGEKLFF
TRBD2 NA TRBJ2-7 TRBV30 TGTGCCTGGAGGGGTTATGGCGGGAGGCCGTCCTACGAGCAGTACTTC CAWRGYGGRPSYEQYF
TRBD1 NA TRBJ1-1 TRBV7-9 TGTGCCAGCAGCCCCTGGGGACAGGTGGGAAGGGGCGCTGAAGCTTTCTTT CASSPWGQVGRGAEAFF
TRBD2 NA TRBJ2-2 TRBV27 TGTGCCAGCAACCCTCTCCCCGGGACTAGCGGGAGGAACACCGGGGAGCTGTTTTTT CASNPLPGTSGRNTGELFF
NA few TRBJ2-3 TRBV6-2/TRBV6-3 TGTGCCAGCAGTTTGCAGGGGTACTCAGATACGCAGTATTTT CASSLQGYSDTQYF
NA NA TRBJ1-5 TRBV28 TGTGCCAGCAGTTTATTCGCGGACACCTCCAATCAGCCCCAGCATTTT CASSLFADTSNQPQHF
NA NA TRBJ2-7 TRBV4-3 TGCGCCAGCAGCCGTAGCCGGGACACCTACGAGCAGTACTTC CASSRSRDTYEQYF
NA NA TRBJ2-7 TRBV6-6 TGTGCCAGCAGTTACTCCTCGGACTCTTACGAGCAGTACTTC CASSYSSDSYEQYF
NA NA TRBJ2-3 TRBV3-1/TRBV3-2 TGTGCCAGCAGCCAAGATTTCGCAGATACGCAGTATTTT CASSQDFADTQYF
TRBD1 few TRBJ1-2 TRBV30 TGTGCCTGGAGTCGGACCGACAGGGCTGGCTACACCTTC CAWSRTDRAGYTF
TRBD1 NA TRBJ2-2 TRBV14 TGTGCCAGCAGCCCGGGACAGGGGCGCACCGGGGAGCTGTTTTTT CASSPGQGRTGELFF
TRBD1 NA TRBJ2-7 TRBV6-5 TGTGCCAGCAGTAGTCGGACAGGGGCCTACGAGCAGTACTTC CASSSRTGAYEQYF
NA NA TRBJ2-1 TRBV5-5 TGTGCCAGCAGCGGCGGCTTTGGGGGCCCCGAGATGACCTCCTACAATGAGCAGTTCTTC CASSGGFGGPEMTSYNEQFF
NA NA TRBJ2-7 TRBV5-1 TGCGCCAGCAGCTCGAACTTCTACGAGCAGTACTTC CASSSNFYEQYF
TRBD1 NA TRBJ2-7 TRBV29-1 TGCAGCGTTGAAAGGACAGGGGGGCCGAGGGAGCAGTACTTC CSVERTGGPREQYF
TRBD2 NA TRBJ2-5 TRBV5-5 TGTGCCAGCAGCAATCCACTAGCGGCCCTAGGGGAGACCCAGTACTTC CASSNPLAALGETQYF
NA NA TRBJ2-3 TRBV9 TGTGCCAGCAGCTCCCCCGAGGATACGCAGTATTTT CASSSPEDTQYF